This record concerns one T cell receptor beta chain sequence. Its cognate antigen is unknown. Assay: immunoSEQ multiplex PCR; the TCRdb copy retains only in-frame clones and omits some. The sample carries some 350,000 clones, roughly nine tenths recorded once. This sample stems from a study of cytomegalovirus exposure and HLA in healthy donors. General study findings and limits: Published work reported that the classifier diagnosed cytomegalovirus status with high specificity and sensitivity. Testing in vitro showed a few CMV-associated chains specific for CMV antigens. The study put roughly 160 TCR beta chains on its list as cytomegalovirus-associated.

The sequence came from a woman in her 30s in good health and CMV-seropositive. Sequencing was performed on PBMCs.

The CDR3 bases are TGCGCCAGCAGCCCGATGGATTTCAGGGAGCAGCCCCAGCATTTT. Protein sequence: CASSPMDFREQPQHF. The rearrangement uses TRBV5-1 and TRBJ1-5; D may be TRBD1 (5 bases). V lost 4 bases, J lost 7 bases, and 18 bases lay in between. Germline lookup yields CDR1 SGHRS and CDR2 YFSETQ. The CDR3 extends over 15 amino acids.